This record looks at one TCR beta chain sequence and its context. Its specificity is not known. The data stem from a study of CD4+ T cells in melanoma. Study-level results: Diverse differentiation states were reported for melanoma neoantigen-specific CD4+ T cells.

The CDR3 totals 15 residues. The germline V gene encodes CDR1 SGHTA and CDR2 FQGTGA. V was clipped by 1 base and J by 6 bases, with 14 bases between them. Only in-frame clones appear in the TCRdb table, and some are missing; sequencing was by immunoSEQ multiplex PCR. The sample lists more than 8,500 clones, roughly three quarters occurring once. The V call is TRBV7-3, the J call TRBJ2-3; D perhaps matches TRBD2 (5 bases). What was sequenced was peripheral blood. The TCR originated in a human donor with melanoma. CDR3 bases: TGTGCCAGCAGCTTAATCGGGGATATAGGCGATACGCAGTATTTT. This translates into CASSLIGDIGDTQYF.